This T cell receptor beta chain was obtained from a study of blood T cell repertoires in COVID-19. The overall study: T cells, B-cell-depleted T cells, or PBMCs provided the cDNA or gDNA that served as material.

Produced via immunoSEQ multiplex PCR; TCRdb's table is partial and in-frame only. The sample has some 180,000 clones, roughly 80% seen once. CDR3 length: 15 amino acids. Patients from Seattle were sampled longitudinally, starting during active infection. The material sequenced was peripheral blood. The TCR sequence derives from a woman between 40 and 55 years old with COVID-19, enrolled during active disease. The genes are TRBV12-2 and TRBJ2-3; the table's D call, TRBD2, has no DNA check behind it. TRBV12-2 is a recognized pseudogene. The CDR3 DNA is TGTGCAAGTCGCCCTAGCGGGGGGGCCCCAGATACGCAGTATTTT. Translating it yields CASRPSGGAPDTQYF.